This paragraph reports one T cell receptor beta chain. The antigen is undetermined. Germline loops: CDR1 MDHEN, CDR2 SYDVKM. This CDR3 comprises 13 residues. The V gene lost 3 bases and the J gene lost 1 base, with 6 bases spanning the gap. This entry is derived from a study of blood T cells in healthy people across ages. A J-beta primer mix and a sample-barcoded 5' primer were used in a second PCR of about 6 to 12 cycles. Unique molecular identifiers of 12 random nucleotides labeled each cDNA. TCRdb processed the 5' RACE reads anew with MiXCR; each CDR3 protein has one entry. The profile shows 1.5 million to 2 million distinct CDR3 sequences, 28% of them singletons. Study findings and constraints: The CMV status of each donor remained undetermined, and this could have confounded shifts in expanded clonotypes. Donors of long life had a larger count of naive CD4+ cells and greater diversity than aged donors. The fall in TCR beta diversity per million T cells was roughly linear with age.

The TCR originated in a woman under 40 in good health. Sequenced input: blood. The V and J genes are TRBV28 and TRBJ1-2; D is undetermined. CDR3 DNA sequence: TGTGCCAGCAGTTTTAGGAATAACTATGGCTACACCTTC. It encodes CASSFRNNYGYTF.